This is a list of T cell receptor beta chains from one sample in a study of cytomegalovirus exposure and HLA in healthy donors. Clones were read by immunoSEQ multiplex PCR, and TCRdb kept only the in-frame ones, dropping some. This sample carries approximately 180,000 clones, around 83% of them seen once, and the ten largest clones take approximately 1%. The sequencing sample was made of PBMCs. Receptor source: a woman aged 40 to 50 in good health and CMV-seronegative. The CDR3 runs from the conserved cysteine through the conserved F or W. Each record gives: V gene, D gene, J gene, clone size, CDR3 protein, CDR3 DNA. D genes are given only for firm matches. Size values are once, few and many counts, or a class for expanded clones, and some rows have none.

TRBV9,TRBD1,TRBJ1-2,NA,CASSPRTGNGYTF,TGTGCCAGCAGCCCCAGGACAGGGAACGGCTACACCTTC
TRBV9,TRBD2,TRBJ2-2,few,CASSVGASGSSGELFF,TGTGCCAGCAGCGTAGGGGCTAGCGGGAGTTCCGGGGAGCTGTTTTTT
TRBV2,NA,TRBJ2-2,NA,CASSPNTFRELFF,TGTGCCAGCAGTCCCAACACATTCCGGGAGCTGTTTTTT
TRBV18,NA,TRBJ1-1,NA,CASSPPVNTEAFF,TGTGCTAGCTCACCCCCGGTGAACACTGAAGCTTTCTTT
TRBV25-1,NA,TRBJ1-1,NA,CASGMTENTEAFF,TGTGCTAGCGGAATGACAGAGAACACTGAAGCTTTCTTT
TRBV4-2,TRBD2,TRBJ2-1,NA,CASSQALAGGPNEQFF,TGTGCCAGCAGCCAGGCCCTAGCGGGAGGGCCCAATGAGCAGTTCTTC
TRBV5-1,NA,TRBJ2-1,NA,CASTLGVGREQFF,TGCGCCAGCACGCTAGGGGTCGGGAGAGAGCAGTTCTTC
TRBV5-1,TRBD1,TRBJ1-4,NA,CASSLGTEGILFF,TGCGCCAGCAGCCTGGGGACAGAGGGAATTCTGTTTTTT
TRBV15,NA,TRBJ1-1,NA,CATSPSRSTEAFF,TGTGCCACCAGCCCGTCCAGGTCTACTGAAGCTTTCTTT
TRBV12-2,NA,TRBJ2-5,NA,CASRLAYYRPETQYF,TGTGCAAGTCGCTTAGCGTACTACCGGCCGGAGACCCAGTACTTC
TRBV27,TRBD1,TRBJ1-1,NA,CASSLSGTGQTEAFF,TGTGCCAGCAGTTTGTCCGGGACAGGGCAAACTGAAGCTTTCTTT
TRBV4-1,TRBD2,TRBJ2-3,NA,CASRRGATDTQYF,TGCGCCAGCAGGCGGGGGGCCACAGATACGCAGTATTTT
TRBV5-1,TRBD1,TRBJ2-5,NA,CASKGATAQETQYF,TGCGCCAGCAAGGGGGCGACGGCTCAAGAGACCCAGTACTTC
TRBV2,NA,TRBJ1-5,NA,CASGRGNGPQHF,TGTGCCAGCGGAAGGGGAAATGGGCCCCAGCATTTT
TRBV5-1,NA,TRBJ2-5,NA,CASSLFGGEVAETQYF,TGCGCCAGCAGCTTGTTCGGAGGGGAGGTAGCCGAGACCCAGTACTTC
TRBV30,TRBD1,TRBJ1-3,NA,CAWNAGDRGSFSGNTIYF,TGTGCCTGGAATGCCGGGGACAGGGGAAGTTTCTCCGGAAACACCATATATTTT
TRBV27,TRBD1,TRBJ2-5,NA,CASSFGDRFQETQYF,TGTGCCAGCAGTTTTGGGGACAGGTTCCAAGAGACCCAGTACTTC